The 21 T cell receptor beta chains reported below all come from one sample, sequenced in a study of T cells in Graves' hyperthyroidism and ophthalmopathy. The TCR beta CDR3 regions underwent amplification using RNA transcripts as the source. First-round RT-PCR targeting the TCR CDR3 was performed with the HTBI primer set. Using its own MiXCR run on the multiplex PCR reads, TCRdb lists one record per CDR3 protein. The data contain approximately 330,000 distinct CDR3 sequences, roughly 23% of them singletons. Source material: blood. Receptors originate from a woman between 50 and 59 years old with Graves' hyperthyroidism.

This clonotype was detected only a few times. V usage is TRBV11-2 and J usage is TRBJ2-5; the D gene could be TRBD1 or TRBD2 (5 bases each). The V and J ends lost 4 bases and 2 bases respectively, with 17 bases between them. CDR1 is SGHAT and CDR2 is FQNNGV in the germline V gene. The CDR3 contains 16 residues. The CDR3 sequence is CASSWGPEAAQETQYF. As DNA, the CDR3 is TGTGCCAGCAGCTGGGGCCCCGAAGCGGCTCAAGAGACCCAGTACTTC. Together with reference TRBV11-2 and TRBJ2-5, the CDR3 gives the full variable domain: EAGVAQSPRYKIIEKRQSVAFWCNPISGHATLYWYQQILGQGPKLLIQFQNNGVVDDSQLPKDRFSAERLKGVDSTLKIQPAKLEDSAVYLCASSWGPEAAQETQYFGPGTRLLVL.

This clonotype occurred many times. The rearrangement uses TRBV28 and TRBJ1-5; 7 bases are shared with TRBD1. The CDR3 runs 12 residues. In germline, CDR1 is MDHEN, CDR2 SYDVKM. J gave up 10 bases and V 2 bases, and 2 bases lay outside the gene matches. CDR3 nucleotides: TGTGCCAGCAGTTTAACAGGGGCCCCCCAGCATTTT. It encodes CASSLTGAPQHF.

There are many counts of this clonotype. A junction end diverges from the germline sequence, so it may reflect a read error. The chain couples TRBV7-7 to TRBJ1-2, with 8 nucleotides matching TRBD1. Per the germline V gene, CDR1 is SSHAT and CDR2 is FNYEAQ (reference sequence). The CDR3 is 14 residues long. CDR3 sequence (DNA): TGTGCTAGCAGCAGGACAGGGAACAACTATGGCTACACCTTC. Protein: CASSRTGNNYGYTF.

This clonotype was counted only a few times. The gene calls are TRBV5-1 and TRBJ2-5; D call uncertain. The CDR3 is made up of 14 amino acids. V was clipped by 1 base and J by 1 base, with 8 bases between them. CDR1 is SGHRS and CDR2 is YFSETQ in the germline V gene. CDR3 residues: CASSLSAGQETQYF. DNA of the CDR3: TGCGCCAGCAGCTTGTCGGCAGGCCAAGAGACCCAGTACTTC.

This sequence joins TRBV20-1 and TRBJ1-4, with unresolved D. The V end lost 6 bases, the J end lost 7 bases, and 15 bases lay between the germline ends. CDR1 and CDR2 (germline): DFQATT, SNEGSKA (reference sequence). This CDR3 has 13 amino acids. CDR3 sequence reads: CSARGRLGEKLFF. In DNA, the CDR3 is TGCAGTGCCCGTGGACGGTTGGGTGAAAAACTGTTTTTT.

The genes are TRBV15 and TRBJ2-4; 10 bases line up with TRBD2. V dropped 1 base and J dropped 1; count of bases not matched to a gene: 7. Germline V lookup: CDR1 LNHNV, CDR2 YYDKDF (reference sequence). The CDR3 totals 18 residues. The CDR3 region has the DNA TGTGCCACCAGCAGAGGTCAGCGGGAGGGCATGGCCAAAAACATTCAGTACTTC. Protein: CATSRGQREGMAKNIQYF.

This clonotype was counted ten times or more. The chain employs TRBV2 and TRBJ2-3; 7 nucleotides line up with TRBD2. The germline CDR1 and CDR2 sequences are SNHLY and FYNNEI. Trimming removed 0 bases from V and 3 bases from J; junction bases left unmatched: 6. There are 16 residues in the CDR3. CDR3 protein: CASSEAWGRATDTQYF. The CDR3 region has the DNA TGTGCCAGCAGTGAAGCGTGGGGGAGGGCGACAGATACGCAGTATTTT.

V usage is TRBV29-1 and J usage is TRBJ2-1; D unclear. V was cut by 2 bases and J by 6 bases, with 5 bases left in between. The CDR3 extends over 11 amino acids. Germline V lookup: CDR1 SQVTM, CDR2 ANQGSEA. The CDR3 sequence: CSVELSNEQFF. The CDR3 DNA reads TGCAGCGTTGAATTGTCCAATGAGCAGTTCTTC.

V and J are TRBV4-1 and TRBJ2-2; the match to TRBD2 covers 11 bases. Germline V gives CDR1 MGHRA, CDR2 YSYEKL. The CDR3 extends over 20 amino acids. V shed 4 bases, J shed 6 bases, and the junction held 19 bases outside the gene matches. This CDR3 reads CASSRALGTSGRSPAGELFF. Written as DNA, the CDR3 is TGCGCCAGCAGCCGAGCCCTAGGGACTAGCGGCCGCTCCCCCGCCGGGGAGCTGTTTTTT.

In this sample, this clonotype turned up many times. The chain uses TRBV3-1 and TRBJ2-4; the D gene could be TRBD1 or TRBD2 (5 bases each). CDR3 length: 17 residues. V was cut by 0 bases and J by 3 bases, with 15 bases left in between. Germline lookup yields CDR1 LGHDT and CDR2 YNNKEL (reference sequence). CDR3 nucleotides: TGTGCCAGCAGCCAAGACGGTCTCCGGGACGACAAAAACATTCAGTACTTC. It is translated as CASSQDGLRDDKNIQYF.

This clonotype was recorded at least ten times. The gene calls are TRBV6-5 and TRBJ2-1; D possibly corresponds to TRBD2 (6 bases). Germline CDR1 reads MNHEY; CDR2 reads SVGAGI. The V gene lost 2 bases and the J gene lost 7 bases, with 12 bases spanning the gap. CDR3 length equals 14 residues. CDR3 residues: CASSYVGGRNEQFF. As DNA, the CDR3 is TGTGCCAGCAGTTACGTTGGGGGGAGGAATGAGCAGTTCTTC.

In the case of this clonotype: At one of its ends the junction is not consistent with the germline gene, which may arise from a read error. V is TRBV7-7 and J is TRBJ2-5, with D perhaps TRBD1 or TRBD2 (6 bases each). The CDR3 extends over 14 amino acids. Germline V gene data show CDR1 as SSHAT and CDR2 as FNYEAQ (reference sequence). CDR3 DNA: TGTGCTAGCAGCCAGGCCGGGGGCCCGGAGACCCAGTACTTC. This codes for CASSQAGGPETQYF.

J is TRBJ2-1 and V is TRBV7-3; TRBD2 matches at 8 bases. The CDR3 length is 15 residues. The V segment lost 3 bases and the J segment 6 bases; nucleotides outside the gene matches: 7. In germline, CDR1 is SGHTA, CDR2 FQGTGA. The CDR3 sequence: CASSLGLVKFNEQFF. The CDR3 nucleotides are TGTGCCAGCAGCTTGGGACTAGTCAAGTTCAATGAGCAGTTCTTC.

The rearrangement uses TRBV2 and TRBJ1-4, with D perhaps TRBD1 (5 bases). CDR1 is SNHLY, CDR2 FYNNEI, per germline. The CDR3 covers 14 residues. V was cut by 7 bases and J by 6 bases, with 15 bases left in between. The CDR3 reads CASMGGGFDEKLFF. The CDR3 DNA reads as TGTGCCAGCATGGGGGGAGGTTTTGATGAAAAACTGTTTTTT.

This clonotype has a count of ten or more. In DNA form, the CDR3 reads TGTGCCAGCAACCAAATCGGCGGAAATTCACCCCTCCACTTT. As protein: CASNQIGGNSPLHF. This rearrangement joins TRBV28 to TRBJ1-6; the D is unclear. From germline, CDR1 is MDHEN and CDR2 SYDVKM. This CDR3 region has 14 residues. V was trimmed by 7 bases and J by 7 bases, leaving 14 bases between them.

This chain joins TRBV9 and TRBJ1-2; 7 bases agree with TRBD1. The trim removed 0 bases at V and 5 bases at J, leaving 4 bases unmatched. Germline-derived CDR1 and CDR2 are SGDLS and YYNGEE. The CDR3 extends over 14 amino acids. This CDR3 is CASSVGQGDYGYTF. The DNA for the CDR3 is TGTGCCAGCAGCGTAGGGCAGGGGGATTATGGCTACACCTTC. The complete variable domain, with remaining parts taken from reference TRBV9 and TRBJ1-2, reads DSGVTQTPKHLITATGQRVTLRCSPRSGDLSVYWYQQSLDQGLQFLIQYYNGEERAKGNILERFSAQQFPDLHSELNLSSLELGDSALYFCASSVGQGDYGYTFGSGTRLTVV.

Concerning this clonotype: This may come from a read error, since a much larger clone is one base off. The gene calls are TRBV2 and TRBJ1-1, with D unresolved. Germline V gene data show CDR1 as SNHLY and CDR2 as FYNNEI. There are 16 residues in the CDR3. V gave up 2 bases and J gave up 1 base, with 14 bases separating them. The DNA for the CDR3 is TGTGCCAGCAGTGAATCCCAAGTTAGGCAGAACACTGAAGCTTTCTTT. Protein: CASSESQVRQNTEAFF.

At least ten counts were recorded for this clonotype. The chain is built from TRBV5-6 and TRBJ1-2; D uncertain. This CDR3 has 13 residues. Trimming took 6 bases from V and 2 from J, leaving 11 bases between them. Germline V gene data show CDR1 as SGHDT and CDR2 as YYEEEE. CDR3 sequence (DNA): TGTGCCAGCACCCTTGGGCGGAACTATGGCTACACCTTC. Protein sequence: CASTLGRNYGYTF.

This clonotype has just a few counts. This chain uses TRBV15 with TRBJ2-4, with no clear D. This CDR3 contains 16 residues. The germline V gene has CDR1 LNHNV and CDR2 YYDKDF (reference sequence). The V end was cut by 4 bases, the J end by 0 bases, with 13 bases between. The CDR3 reads CATSKIATLAKNIQYF. In nucleotides, the CDR3 is TGTGCCACCAGCAAAATTGCAACCCTAGCCAAAAACATTCAGTACTTC.

This clonotype was picked up many times. This chain uses TRBV20-1 with TRBJ1-4; TRBD1 matches at 8 bases. Germline CDR1 is DFQATT and CDR2 is SNEGSKA (reference sequence). The CDR3 has 13 residues. Losses at the gene ends were 5 bases for V and 7 bases for J; bases not matched to a gene: 6. The chain's CDR3 is CSADRGGSEKLFF. The CDR3, as DNA: TGCAGTGCTGACAGGGGCGGGAGTGAAAAACTGTTTTTT.

In this sample, this clonotype turned up many times. V gene TRBV4-1 combines with J gene TRBJ2-7; the match to TRBD2 covers 11 bases. The CDR3 extends over 19 amino acids. Trimming took 1 base from V and 0 from J; bases not matched to a gene: 11. The germline V gene encodes CDR1 MGHRA and CDR2 YSYEKL. CDR3 region: CASSQVWLAGGRLSYEQYF. CDR3 nucleotides: TGCGCCAGCAGCCAAGTTTGGCTAGCGGGAGGCCGACTCTCCTACGAGCAGTACTTC.